This T cell receptor beta chain originates from a study of blood T cell repertoires in COVID-19. Some clones are missing from TCRdb's copy, which holds only in-frame ones; the method was immunoSEQ multiplex PCR. The table has about 180,000 clones, roughly three quarters seen once. J lost 5 bases, V lost 3 bases, and 9 bases had no gene match. Germline V gene lookup returns CDR1 MDHEN and CDR2 SYDVKM. The length of the CDR3 is 17 residues. This chain joins TRBV28 and TRBJ2-2; 10 bases match TRBD2. Sequencing input: PBMCs or T cells enriched from blood (not recorded which). The TCR was taken from a man in his sixties who had been exposed to COVID-19. In nucleotides, the CDR3 is TGTGCCAGCAGTTTTTACCCTAGCGGGAGACAAACCGGGGAGCTGTTTTTT. It yields the protein CASSFYPSGRQTGELFF.